Below are 3 T cell receptor beta chains sequenced from a single sample in a study of EBV T-cell therapy then PD-1 blockade in nasopharyngeal carcinoma. Measured with immunoSEQ multiplex PCR; TCRdb has only the in-frame clones, and not every one. Among fewer than 25,000 clones listed, roughly 80% were seen once. As to time point: 266 days after commencement of treatment, after nivolumab therapy. Treatment denoted: AdE1-LMPpoly-expanded autologous EBV-specific T-cell therapy followed by anti-PD-1 nivolumab. These receptors are not linked to any known antigen. The sequencing here drew on CD8+ T cells from blood, taken around day 240 from a patient whose treatment included autologous EBV-specific T cells and nivolumab. Source of these receptors: a middle-aged man with nasopharyngeal carcinoma.

This clone was counted once. This chain connects TRBV6-4 to TRBJ2-1, with 7 bases lining up with TRBD1. V shed 8 bases and J 4 bases; nucleotides not matched to a gene: 8. Per germline, CDR1 MRHNA and CDR2 SNTAGT. CDR3 length equals 14 residues. The CDR3 DNA sequence: TGTGCCAGCGCCAGGACAGGCGATTACAATGAGCAGTTCTTC. This translates into CASARTGDYNEQFF.

This CDR3 is CASSMSRNTEAFF. As DNA, the CDR3 is TGTGCCAGTAGTATGTCACGGAACACTGAAGCTTTCTTT. The chain couples TRBV19 to TRBJ1-1; D is ambiguous. CDR1 and CDR2 from the germline V gene are LNHDA and SQIVND (reference sequence). The V gene lost 3 bases and the J gene lost 1 base, with 6 bases spanning the gap. This CDR3 is built from 13 residues. Based on the CDR3 plus reference TRBV19 and TRBJ1-1, the full variable domain is DGGITQSPKYLFRKEGQNVTLSCEQNLNHDAMYWYRQDPGQGLRLIYYSQIVNDFQKGDIAEGYSVSREKKESFPLTVTSAQKNPTAFYLCASSMSRNTEAFFGQGTRLTVV.

The chain uses TRBV6-4 and TRBJ2-3; 12 bases agree with TRBD1. Trimming took 4 bases from V and 4 from J; bases not matched to a gene: 6. The germline V gene encodes CDR1 MRHNA and CDR2 SNTAGT. The CDR3 is 16 amino acids. This chain's CDR3 is CASSGSGTGGPDTQYF. The CDR3 region has the DNA TGTGCCAGCAGTGGCTCGGGGACAGGGGGCCCAGATACGCAGTATTTT.